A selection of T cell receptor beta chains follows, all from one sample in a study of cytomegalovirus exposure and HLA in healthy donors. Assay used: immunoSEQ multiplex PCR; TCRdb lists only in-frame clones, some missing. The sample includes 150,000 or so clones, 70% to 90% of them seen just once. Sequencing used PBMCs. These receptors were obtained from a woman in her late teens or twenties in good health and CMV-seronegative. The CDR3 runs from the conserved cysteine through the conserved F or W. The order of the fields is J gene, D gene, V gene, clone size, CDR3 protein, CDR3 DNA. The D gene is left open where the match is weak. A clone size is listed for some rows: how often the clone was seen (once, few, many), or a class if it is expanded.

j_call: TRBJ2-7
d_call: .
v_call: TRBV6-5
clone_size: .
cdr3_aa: CASGRWTDPYEQYF
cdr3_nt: TGTGCCAGCGGCCGATGGACAGACCCCTACGAGCAGTACTTC

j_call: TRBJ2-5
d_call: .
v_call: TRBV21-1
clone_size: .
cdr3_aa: CASNLSAGGLAGTVSPPQYF
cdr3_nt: TGTGCCAGCAACCTTAGCGCCGGAGGACTAGCGGGGACCGTATCCCCCCCCCAGTACTTC

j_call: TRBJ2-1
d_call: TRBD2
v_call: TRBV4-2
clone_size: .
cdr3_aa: CATSGGGAGNEQFF
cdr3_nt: TGTGCCACCTCGGGCGGGGGGGCGGGCAATGAGCAGTTCTTC

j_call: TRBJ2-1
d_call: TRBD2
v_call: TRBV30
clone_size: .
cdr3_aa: CAWSRTSGYNEQFF
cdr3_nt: TGTGCCTGGAGTAGAACTAGCGGTTACAATGAGCAGTTCTTC

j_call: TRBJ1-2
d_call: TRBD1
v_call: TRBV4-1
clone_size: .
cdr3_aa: CASSPGGTGGSRGYTF
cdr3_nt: TGCGCCAGCAGCCCGGGAGGGACAGGGGGCTCTCGTGGCTACACCTTC

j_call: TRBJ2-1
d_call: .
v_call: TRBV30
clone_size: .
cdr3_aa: CAWSWEREQFF
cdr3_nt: TGTGCCTGGAGCTGGGAGAGGGAGCAGTTCTTC

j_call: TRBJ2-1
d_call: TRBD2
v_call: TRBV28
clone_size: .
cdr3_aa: CASSVGTSGIGAYNEQFF
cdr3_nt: TGTGCCAGCAGTGTCGGGACTAGCGGGATCGGGGCCTACAATGAGCAGTTCTTC

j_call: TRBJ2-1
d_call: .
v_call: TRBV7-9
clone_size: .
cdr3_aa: CASSLVLAGPGGQFF
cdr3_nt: TGTGCCAGCAGCTTAGTGCTTGCGGGCCCTGGTGGGCAGTTCTTC

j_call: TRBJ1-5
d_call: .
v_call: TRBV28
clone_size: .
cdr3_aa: CASSLSGDSRQPQHF
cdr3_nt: TGTGCCAGCAGCTTATCAGGGGATTCGCGTCAGCCCCAGCATTTT

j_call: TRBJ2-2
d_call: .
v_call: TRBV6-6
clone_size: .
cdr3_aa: CAILNTGELFF
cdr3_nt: TGTGCCATTCTGAACACCGGGGAGCTGTTTTTT

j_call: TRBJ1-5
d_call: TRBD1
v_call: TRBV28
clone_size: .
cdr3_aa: CASSLTGGGQPQHF
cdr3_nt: TGTGCCAGCAGCTTGACAGGGGGCGGTCAGCCCCAGCATTTT

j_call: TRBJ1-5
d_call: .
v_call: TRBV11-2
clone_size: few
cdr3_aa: CASSLDGGSNQPQHF
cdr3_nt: TGTGCCAGCAGCTTAGACGGGGGTAGCAATCAGCCCCAGCATTTT

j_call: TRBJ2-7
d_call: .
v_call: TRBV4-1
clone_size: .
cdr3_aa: CASSQEEGDTYEQYF
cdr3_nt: TGCGCCAGCAGCCAAGAAGAGGGGGATACCTACGAGCAGTACTTC

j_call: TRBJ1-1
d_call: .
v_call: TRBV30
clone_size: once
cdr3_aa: CAWSPGNTEAFF
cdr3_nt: TGTGCCTGGAGCCCGGGAAACACTGAAGCTTTCTTT

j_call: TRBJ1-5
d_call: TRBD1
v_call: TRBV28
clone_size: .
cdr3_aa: CASPPAGTASNQPQHF
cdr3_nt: TGTGCCAGCCCCCCGGCCGGGACAGCCTCCAATCAGCCCCAGCATTTT

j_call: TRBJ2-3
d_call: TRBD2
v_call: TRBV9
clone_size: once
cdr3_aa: CASSPSGSGGLYTQYF
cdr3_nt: TGTGCCAGCAGCCCCTCAGGGAGCGGGGGCCTGTATACGCAGTATTTT

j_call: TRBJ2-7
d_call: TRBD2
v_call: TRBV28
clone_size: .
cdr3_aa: CASRPTSGRYEQYF
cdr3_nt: TGTGCCAGCAGACCTACTAGCGGGAGGTACGAGCAGTACTTC

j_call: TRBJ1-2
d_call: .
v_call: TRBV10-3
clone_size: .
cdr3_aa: CAISGRSYGYTF
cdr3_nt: TGTGCCATCAGTGGGAGAAGCTATGGCTACACCTTC

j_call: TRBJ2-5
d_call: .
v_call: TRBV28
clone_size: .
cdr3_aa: CASSSRTQYF
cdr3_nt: TGTGCCAGCAGCTCCAGGACCCAGTACTTC

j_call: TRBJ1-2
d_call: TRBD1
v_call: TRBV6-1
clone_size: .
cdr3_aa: CASSAQGYSGYTF
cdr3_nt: TGTGCCAGCAGCGCACAGGGGTATAGTGGCTACACCTTC

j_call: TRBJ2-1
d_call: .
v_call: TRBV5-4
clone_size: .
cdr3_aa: CASRAGGSGYNEQFF
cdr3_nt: TGTGCCAGCAGGGCCGGAGGAAGCGGCTACAATGAGCAGTTCTTC

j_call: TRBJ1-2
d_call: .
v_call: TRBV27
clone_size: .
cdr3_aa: CASSSKGVGYTF
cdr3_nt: TGTGCCAGCAGTTCCAAGGGAGTCGGCTACACCTTC

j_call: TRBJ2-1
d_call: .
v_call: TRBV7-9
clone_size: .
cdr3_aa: CASSLVPTGEADNEQFF
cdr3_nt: TGTGCCAGCAGCTTAGTACCTACGGGAGAAGCGGACAATGAGCAGTTCTTC

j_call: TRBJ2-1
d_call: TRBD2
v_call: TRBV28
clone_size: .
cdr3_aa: CASSLLAAYNEQFF
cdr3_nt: TGTGCCAGCAGTTTACTAGCGGCTTACAATGAGCAGTTCTTC

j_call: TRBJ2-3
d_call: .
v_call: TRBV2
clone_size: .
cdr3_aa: CASRRMVSESTDTQYF
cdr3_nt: TGTGCCAGCAGGAGGATGGTTAGCGAGAGCACAGATACGCAGTATTTT

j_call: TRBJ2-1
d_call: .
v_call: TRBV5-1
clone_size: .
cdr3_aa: CASTRASGSYNEQFF
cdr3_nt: TGCGCCAGCACTCGGGCTTCAGGGTCCTACAATGAGCAGTTCTTC

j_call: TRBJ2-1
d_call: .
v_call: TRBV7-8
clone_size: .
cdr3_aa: CASSPHEVSYNEQFF
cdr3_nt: TGTGCCAGCAGCCCCCACGAGGTCTCCTACAATGAGCAGTTCTTC

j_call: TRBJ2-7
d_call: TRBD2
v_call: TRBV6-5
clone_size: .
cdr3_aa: CASSHRTSGSYEQYF
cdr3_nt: TGTGCCAGCAGTCACCGGACTAGCGGGAGTTACGAGCAGTACTTC

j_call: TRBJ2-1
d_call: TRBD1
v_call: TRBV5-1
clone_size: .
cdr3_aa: CASSLALWQGALNEQFF
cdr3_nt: TGCGCCAGCAGCTTGGCCTTATGGCAGGGGGCACTGAATGAGCAGTTCTTC

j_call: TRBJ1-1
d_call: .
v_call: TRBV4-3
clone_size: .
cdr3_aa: CASSQEYRSNTEAFF
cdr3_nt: TGCGCCAGCAGCCAAGAGTACCGGTCAAACACTGAAGCTTTCTTT

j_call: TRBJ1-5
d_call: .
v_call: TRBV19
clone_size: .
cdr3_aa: CASSWGDSNQPQHF
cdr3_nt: TGTGCCAGTAGTTGGGGGGATAGCAATCAGCCCCAGCATTTT

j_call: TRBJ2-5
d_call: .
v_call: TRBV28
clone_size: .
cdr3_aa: CASSRRLLYQETQYF
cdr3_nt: TGTGCCAGCAGCCGTAGACTGTTGTACCAAGAGACCCAGTACTTC

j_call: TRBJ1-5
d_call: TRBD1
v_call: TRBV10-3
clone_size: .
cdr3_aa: CAIDATGGSQPQHF
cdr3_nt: TGTGCCATCGATGCCACAGGGGGAAGTCAGCCCCAGCATTTT

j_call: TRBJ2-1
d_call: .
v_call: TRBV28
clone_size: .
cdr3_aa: CASNPTAGEYNEQFF
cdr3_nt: TGTGCCAGCAACCCTACGGCAGGGGAATACAATGAGCAGTTCTTC

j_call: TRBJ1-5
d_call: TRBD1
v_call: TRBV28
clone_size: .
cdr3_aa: CASSRSDRDNQPQHF
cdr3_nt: TGTGCCAGCAGCCGGAGCGACAGGGACAATCAGCCCCAGCATTTT

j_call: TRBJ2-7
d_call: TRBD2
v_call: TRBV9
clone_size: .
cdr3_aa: CASSLAASGEGEQYF
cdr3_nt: TGTGCCAGCAGCCTGGCGGCTAGCGGGGAGGGCGAGCAGTACTTC

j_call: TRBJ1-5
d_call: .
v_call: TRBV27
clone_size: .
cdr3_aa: CASRRDSNQPQHF
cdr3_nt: TGTGCCAGCCGGCGGGATAGCAATCAGCCCCAGCATTTT

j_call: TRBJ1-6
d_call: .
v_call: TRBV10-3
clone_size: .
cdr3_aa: CASRDYNSPLHF
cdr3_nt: TGTGCCTCACGGGACTATAATTCACCCCTCCACTTT

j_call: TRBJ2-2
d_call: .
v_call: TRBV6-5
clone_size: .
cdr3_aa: CASSYSTGEVAGELFF
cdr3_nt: TGTGCCAGCAGTTACTCGACCGGGGAGGTCGCCGGGGAGCTGTTTTTT

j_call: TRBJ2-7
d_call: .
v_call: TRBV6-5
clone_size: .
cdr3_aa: CASSDSTGRPFF
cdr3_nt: TGTGCCAGCAGTGACTCAACCGGGAGACCCTTCTTC

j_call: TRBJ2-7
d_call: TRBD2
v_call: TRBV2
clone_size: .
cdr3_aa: CASTPGRYEQYF
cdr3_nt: TGTGCCAGCACCCCCGGGAGGTACGAGCAGTACTTC

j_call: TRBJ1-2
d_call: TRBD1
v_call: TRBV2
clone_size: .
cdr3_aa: CASSDRGRYGYTF
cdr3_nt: TGTGCCAGCAGTGACAGGGGGCGATATGGCTACACCTTC

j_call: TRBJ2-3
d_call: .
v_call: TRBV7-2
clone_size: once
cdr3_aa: CASSLFEGLADTQYF
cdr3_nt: TGTGCCAGCAGCTTGTTTGAGGGCTTAGCAGATACGCAGTATTTT

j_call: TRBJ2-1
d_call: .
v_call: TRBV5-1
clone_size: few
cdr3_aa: CASSQGGGNYNEQFF
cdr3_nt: TGCGCCAGCAGCCAAGGAGGTGGGAACTACAATGAGCAGTTCTTC

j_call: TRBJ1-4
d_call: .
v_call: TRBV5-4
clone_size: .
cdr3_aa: CASSSTGPNEKLFF
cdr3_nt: TGTGCCAGCAGCTCGACAGGACCTAATGAAAAACTGTTTTTT

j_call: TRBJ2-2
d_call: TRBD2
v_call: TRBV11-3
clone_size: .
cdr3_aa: CASSTTSGGNTGELFF
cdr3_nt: TGTGCCAGCAGCACAACTAGCGGGGGGAACACCGGGGAGCTGTTTTTT